Sequencing of this TCR beta chain was carried out in a study of shared clonotypes between healthy human individuals. Study-level information: Researchers assigned three CD4 naive, three CD4 memory, two CD8 naive and one CD8 memory plate to each donor.

Original analysis: Sequence data from immunoSEQ were junction-only and lacked quality scores; consequently, filtering differed. Method: immunoSEQ multiplex PCR; TCRdb's copy keeps in-frame clones and lacks some. V and J calls and clone size are copied from that table; D and trimming were computed from the DNA. The data show about 1.5 million clones, with 98% seen just once and less than 0.55% held by the top ten. V was clipped by 0 bases and J by 0 bases, with 15 bases between them. CDR1 and CDR2 (germline): SGHDT, YYEEEE. The CDR3 sequence is 17 residues long. Sequenced material: naive CD4+ T cells sorted from blood. This sample's subset: CD45RA+ positively selected. This TCR came from a man between 25 and 39 years old in good health. The chain uses TRBV5-6 and TRBJ2-5; no firm D call. The CDR3 DNA reads as TGTGCCAGCAGCTTGGCCGAGGCCGGATTTTACCAAGAGACCCAGTACTTC. This sequence encodes CASSLAEAGFYQETQYF.